This T cell receptor beta chain was retrieved from a study of lymphopenia after photon versus proton radiotherapy. Germline assignment: CDR1 KGHSH and CDR2 LQKENI. Trimming shortened V by 3 bases and J by 4 bases, and 19 bases separated the two germline ends. The CDR3 is 16 residues long. Produced via immunoSEQ multiplex PCR; TCRdb's table is partial and in-frame only. This sample has 25,000 to 30,000 clones; approximately 87% occur once, and the top ten carry around 47%. This chain links TRBV18 with TRBJ2-7; D unclear. The receptor was derived from a woman aged 55 to 70 with cholangiocarcinoma. Some clones in this sample may be carry-over from other donors' samples. The starting material was peripheral blood, obtained from a patient treated with proton-based radiotherapy. The CDR3 spells CASSPRVSSPMYEQYF. The CDR3 DNA sequence: TGTGCCAGCTCACCTCGCGTGTCCTCCCCTATGTACGAGCAGTACTTC. Full variable domain (missing parts from reference TRBV18 and TRBJ2-7): NAGVMQNPRHLVRRRGQEARLRCSPMKGHSHVYWYRQLPEEGLKFMVYLQKENIIDESGMPKERFSAEFPKEGPSILRIQQVVRGDSAAYFCASSPRVSSPMYEQYFGPGTRLTVT.